A single sample is the source of the 28 T cell receptor beta chains below, sequenced in a study of regulatory T cells in long-lasting Graves disease. Time point indicated: newly diagnosed GD, antithyroid drugs for less than 3 months. Isolated PBMC RNA provided the starting material for the TCR library. To make TCR beta libraries, researchers used iRepertoire HTBI primers and Arm-PCR of CDR3 regions. TCRdb re-analysed the multiplex PCR reads in MiXCR, keeping a single row per CDR3 protein. The sample has 200,000 to 250,000 distinct CDR3 sequences, less than 20% seen once. This sample was also put to use in a study of T cells in Graves' hyperthyroidism and ophthalmopathy.

This specimen was peripheral blood mononuclear cells (PBMCs), taken at new diagnosis, from a patient treated with antithyroid drugs. The receptors were sampled from a woman in her twenties or thirties with Graves disease.

This clonotype was observed at least ten times. CDR3 in DNA: TGTGCCTGGAGTCTATACGGTTTGGGCGGAAACACCATATATTTT. Translation: CAWSLYGLGGNTIYF. The chain carries TRBV30 and TRBJ1-3; D remains unclear. The CDR3 covers 15 residues. The V gene's germline CDR1 is GTSNPN and CDR2 SVGIG (reference sequence). V was shortened by 2 bases and J by 4 bases, with 15 bases between the two germline ends. Full variable domain (rest looked up from reference TRBV30 and TRBJ1-3): SQTIHQWPATLVQPVGSPLSLECTVEGTSNPNLYWYRQAAGRGLQLLFYSVGIGQISSEVPQNLSASRPQDRQFILSSKKLLLSDSGFYLCAWSLYGLGGNTIYFGEGSWLTVV.

This clonotype was observed at least ten times. The chain uses TRBV20-1 and TRBJ2-1; 7 nucleotides agree with TRBD1. With 0 bases clipped from V and 13 bases from J, the junction kept 9 bases outside the gene matches. Germline V gene sequence: CDR1 DFQATT, CDR2 SNEGSKA (reference sequence). The CDR3 is made up of 13 amino acids. The CDR3 region is CSARDPDRAIQFF. CDR3 bases: TGCAGTGCTAGAGATCCCGACAGGGCGATCCAGTTCTTC.

This clonotype was observed at least ten times. This chain links TRBV6-2 or TRBV6-3 with TRBJ2-5, with TRBD2 identical over 9 bases. V lost 6 bases and J lost 3; bases outside the gene matches: 8. CDR1 is MNHEY, CDR2 SVGEGT, per germline. This CDR3 spans 15 amino acids. DNA of the CDR3: TGTGCCAGCAGCCGCGGGGGGGGAACGAAAGAGACCCAGTACTTC. It is translated as CASSRGGGTKETQYF.

Judged by abundance, this clonotype is medium-sized. The CDR3 coding sequence is TGTGCCTGGGCTAGCGGGTACAATGAGCAGTTCTTC. Translating gives CAWASGYNEQFF. The chain links TRBV30 to TRBJ2-1, with TRBD2 identical over 8 bases. V shed 5 bases, J shed 4 bases, and the junction held 1 base outside the gene matches. The CDR3 is 12 amino acids. The germline gives CDR1 GTSNPN, CDR2 SVGIG (reference sequence).

This clonotype was detected many times. The J gene is TRBJ1-4, the V gene TRBV18; no clear D gene. There are 13 residues in the CDR3. Trimming pared 2 bases from V and 5 bases from J, leaving 6 bases between. Germline loops: CDR1 KGHSH, CDR2 LQKENI. The CDR3 DNA is TGTGCCAGCTCACCAACCAGAAATGAAAAACTGTTTTTT. Protein: CASSPTRNEKLFF.

This clonotype was detected ten times or more. J is TRBJ2-1 and V is TRBV15; TRBD2 agrees at 7 bases. The CDR3 has 16 amino acids. With V trimmed by 1 base and J by 1 base, 4 bases remained unmatched. Germline V gives CDR1 LNHNV, CDR2 YYDKDF (reference sequence). Written as DNA, the CDR3 is TGTGCCACCAGCAGAGTACGCGGGAGTTCCTACAATGAGCAGTTCTTC. Its translation is CATSRVRGSSYNEQFF. Based on the CDR3 plus reference TRBV15 and TRBJ2-1, the full variable domain is DAMVIQNPRYQVTQFGKPVTLSCSQTLNHNVMYWYQQKSSQAPKLLFHYYDKDFNNEADTPDNFQSRRPNTSFCFLDIRSPGLGDTAMYLCATSRVRGSSYNEQFFGPGTRLTVL.

This clonotype was seen many times. The chain recombines TRBV28 with TRBJ1-5, with 9 bases matching TRBD1. This CDR3 region has 16 residues. CDR1 is MDHEN, CDR2 SYDVKM, per germline. J gave up 6 bases and V 6 bases, and 12 bases lay outside the gene matches. The CDR3 loop reads CASRLDRGSVSQPQHF. CDR3 nucleotide sequence: TGTGCCAGCAGGCTAGACAGGGGGAGTGTTAGTCAGCCCCAGCATTTT.

This clonotype was seen at least ten times. The chain has TRBV18 and TRBJ2-7; 9 bases fit TRBD1. V shed 3 bases, J shed 1 base, and the junction held 7 bases outside the gene matches. CDR3 length equals 16 residues. Germline lookup yields CDR1 KGHSH and CDR2 LQKENI. CDR3 bases: TGTGCCAGCTCACCGGGCCGGGACAGGGCATCCTACGAGCAGTACTTC. This sequence encodes CASSPGRDRASYEQYF.

This clonotype was observed at least ten times. This rearrangement joins TRBV5-6 to TRBJ1-2; D might be TRBD1 (6 bases). The CDR3 contains 16 residues. Germline V gives CDR1 SGHDT, CDR2 YYEEEE. Trimming pared 0 bases from V and 4 bases from J, leaving 16 bases between. The CDR3 DNA follows: TGTGCCAGCAGCTTGGGGGCAGGGGAAAACACCTATGGCTACACCTTC. This encodes CASSLGAGENTYGYTF.

The J gene is TRBJ2-2, the V gene TRBV20-1; D possibly corresponds to TRBD1 (6 bases). The ends were cut back, 0 bases at V and 9 bases at J, with 14 bases in the middle. The length of the CDR3 is 14 residues. The germline V gene encodes CDR1 DFQATT and CDR2 SNEGSKA (reference sequence). CDR3 residues: CSARESSQGRELFF. The CDR3 nucleotides are TGCAGTGCTAGAGAGTCTTCACAGGGCCGGGAGCTGTTTTTT.

This clonotype came up once. V usage is TRBV28 and J usage is TRBJ2-7; TRBD2 is a possible D gene (5 bases). Trimming took 5 bases from V and 2 from J, leaving 13 bases between them. The CDR3 is made up of 14 amino acids. Germline V gene data show CDR1 as MDHEN and CDR2 as SYDVKM. The CDR3 loop is CASSQTGKAYEQYF. Here the CDR3 DNA reads TGTGCCAGCAGTCAGACCGGGAAAGCCTACGAGCAGTACTTC.

This clonotype was seen many times. The CDR3 loop reads CASSYVPKGFYEQYF. The CDR3 nucleotides are TGTGCCAGCAGTTACGTTCCAAAGGGCTTCTACGAGCAGTACTTC. The V gene is TRBV5-5, the J gene TRBJ2-7, with D uncertain. Germline V gene lookup returns CDR1 SGHKS and CDR2 YYEKEE (reference sequence). V lost 5 bases to trimming and J lost 3 bases, with 18 bases between them. The CDR3 has 15 residues. Filled out from reference TRBV5-5 and TRBJ2-7, the complete variable domain reads DAGVTQSPTHLIKTRGQQVTLRCSPISGHKSVSWYQQVLGQGPQFIFQYYEKEERGRGNFPDRFSARQFPNYSSELNVNALLLGDSALYLCASSYVPKGFYEQYFGPGTRLTVT.

This clonotype showed up just once. The chain uses TRBV2 and TRBJ2-7; 8 positions agree with TRBD1. Germline CDR1 reads SNHLY; CDR2 reads FYNNEI. Losses at the gene ends were 6 bases for V and 3 bases for J; bases not matched to a gene: 7. CDR3 length: 14 amino acids. Written as DNA, the CDR3 is TGTGCCAGCAGGGGGACAGGAGAGGGCTACGAGCAGTACTTC. Translated, it gives CASRGTGEGYEQYF.

The gene calls are TRBV20-1 and TRBJ2-1; D not resolved. Germline CDR1 reads DFQATT; CDR2 reads SNEGSKA (reference sequence). Trimming cost V 2 bases and J 5 bases, with 10 bases left between them. This CDR3 has 13 residues. The CDR3 spells CSARYSFDNEQFF. The CDR3 bases are TGCAGTGCTAGATATTCATTCGACAATGAGCAGTTCTTC.

At least ten counts were recorded for this clonotype. This rearrangement joins TRBV28 to TRBJ1-2; D might be TRBD1 (6 bases). CDR1 is MDHEN and CDR2 is SYDVKM in the germline V gene. The CDR3 length is 15 residues. V dropped 4 bases and J dropped 8 bases, with 20 bases sitting between them. This CDR3 reads CASSSSQGGGLGYTF. For the CDR3, the DNA is TGTGCCAGCAGTTCCTCTCAGGGAGGGGGACTGGGCTACACCTTC.

A word on this clonotype: A much larger clone differs from this one at a single base, so this may be a read error. J is TRBJ1-3 and V is TRBV7-2; no clear D gene. The V end was cut by 1 base, the J end by 0 bases, with 10 bases between. This CDR3 region has 16 residues. Germline CDR1 and CDR2: SGHTA and FQGNSA. The CDR3 bases are TGTGCCAGCAGCTTAGGCCTCCCGAGCTCTGGAAACACCATATATTTT. Translated: CASSLGLPSSGNTIYF.

This clonotype appeared many times. The chain recombines TRBV28 with TRBJ2-7; D possibly uses TRBD1 or TRBD2 (7 bases each). The CDR3 totals 14 residues. The V end lost 2 bases, the J end lost 3 bases, and 11 bases lay between the germline ends. The germline gives CDR1 MDHEN, CDR2 SYDVKM. CDR3 in amino acids: CASSLAGGGYEQYF. The CDR3 DNA reads TGTGCCAGCAGTTTAGCAGGGGGGGGCTACGAGCAGTACTTC.

This clonotype was observed a handful of times. The V call is TRBV5-5, the J call TRBJ2-3; 8 positions match TRBD1. J lost 4 bases, V lost 4 bases, and 2 bases had no gene match. Germline V gene sequence: CDR1 SGHKS, CDR2 YYEKEE (reference sequence). This CDR3 is 13 amino acids long. Written as DNA, the CDR3 is TGTGCCAGCAGCGGACAGGGCGCAGATACGCAGTATTTT. It codes for CASSGQGADTQYF.

This clonotype was detected ten times or more. This chain uses TRBV6-1 with TRBJ2-5; 7 bases agree with TRBD1. The V and J ends lost 9 bases and 1 base, in that order; junction bases with no gene match: 8. Per the germline V gene, CDR1 is MNHNS and CDR2 is SASEGT. CDR3 length: 14 amino acids. CDR3 nucleotides: TGTGCCAGTAATACGGGGACAGCCCAAGAGACCCAGTACTTC. It is translated as CASNTGTAQETQYF.

This clonotype was seen just once. The V call is TRBV20-1, the J call TRBJ2-1, with D possibly TRBD1 on 6 matching bases. Trimming took off 6 bases at V and 10 bases at J, with 13 bases between the two ends. The length of the CDR3 is 11 residues. Germline loops: CDR1 DFQATT, CDR2 SNEGSKA (reference sequence). This CDR3 is CSARTAVEQFF. CDR3 bases: TGCAGTGCCAGGACAGCCGTCGAGCAGTTCTTC.

This clonotype was picked up many times. The chain has TRBV12-3 or TRBV12-4 and TRBJ2-1; perhaps D is TRBD1 or TRBD2 (5 bases each). CDR3 size: 14 residues. Trimming stripped 2 bases from V and 8 bases from J, with 13 bases between. The CDR3 DNA is TGTGCCAGCAGTTTAAGGTCGAGGGGAGATGAGCAGTTCTTC. Amino acid sequence: CASSLRSRGDEQFF.

This clonotype occurred many times. This chain connects TRBV3-1 to TRBJ2-2; 7 positions agree with TRBD1. From germline, CDR1 is LGHDT and CDR2 YNNKEL (reference sequence). This CDR3 is built from 14 residues. The V segment lost 9 bases and the J segment 3 bases; nucleotides outside the gene matches: 7. CDR3 in amino acids: CASTGTADTGELFF. The CDR3, as DNA: TGTGCCAGTACCGGGACAGCCGACACCGGGGAGCTGTTTTTT.

This clonotype was seen more than once but under ten times. This sequence joins TRBV2 and TRBJ2-7, with 8 bases aligning to TRBD2. CDR3 length equals 15 residues. The germline V gene encodes CDR1 SNHLY and CDR2 FYNNEI. Losses at the gene ends were 6 bases for V and 4 bases for J; bases not matched to a gene: 11. CDR3 bases: TGTGCCAGCAGGGGAGCGGGAGCTTGGGATTACGAGCAGTACTTC. This sequence encodes CASRGAGAWDYEQYF. The full variable domain, completed using reference TRBV2 and TRBJ2-7, is EPEVTQTPSHQVTQMGQEVILRCVPISNHLYFYWYRQILGQKVEFLVSFYNNEISEKSEIFDDQFSVERPDGSNFTLKIRSTKLEDSAMYFCASRGAGAWDYEQYFGPGTRLTVT.

This clonotype was seen at least ten times. CDR3 sequence (DNA): TGTGCCACCTCGTTACAAGTTCTCCAAGAGACCCAGTACTTC. Translation gives CATSLQVLQETQYF. This sequence joins TRBV2 and TRBJ2-5; D gene ambiguous. Germline V lookup: CDR1 SNHLY, CDR2 FYNNEI. V was trimmed by 10 bases and J by 1 base, leaving 16 bases between them. The CDR3 is 14 amino acids.

This clonotype was recorded at least ten times. This chain joins TRBV14 and TRBJ2-7; 12 positions agree with TRBD2. Trimming removed 0 bases from V and 0 bases from J; junction bases left unmatched: 9. The germline V gene encodes CDR1 SGHDN and CDR2 FVKESK. The CDR3 covers 19 residues. As DNA, the CDR3 is TGTGCCAGCAGCCAAGAGAGACTAGCGGGGGTCTTTCCCTCCTACGAGCAGTACTTC. Its protein is CASSQERLAGVFPSYEQYF. The complete variable domain, with remaining parts taken from reference TRBV14 and TRBJ2-7, reads EAGVTQFPSHSVIEKGQTVTLRCDPISGHDNLYWYRRVMGKEIKFLLHFVKESKQDESGMPNNRFLAERTGGTYSTLKVQPAELEDSGVYFCASSQERLAGVFPSYEQYFGPGTRLTVT.

This clonotype was observed many times. The chain joins TRBV9 to TRBJ1-3; D gene unclear. Trimming left V 0 bases short and J 0 bases short, with 10 bases between. The germline V gene encodes CDR1 SGDLS and CDR2 YYNGEE. The CDR3 loop spans 16 amino acids. CDR3 coding DNA: TGTGCCAGCAGCGTAGGTGACACCAACTCTGGAAACACCATATATTTT. It translates to CASSVGDTNSGNTIYF.

There are many counts of this clonotype. CDR3 nucleotides: TGCGCCAGCCGTCAAGGGGGGGGTGAAAACATTCAGTACTTC. Its translation: CASRQGGGENIQYF. The rearrangement joins TRBV5-1 to TRBJ2-4, with a possible D match to TRBD2 (7 bases). CDR3 length: 14 residues. Looked up from germline, CDR1 is SGHRS and CDR2 is YFSETQ. Trimming took 7 bases from V and 5 from J, leaving 16 bases between them.

This clonotype was seen many times. The rearrangement uses TRBV7-3 and TRBJ1-1; TRBD1 is a possible D gene (5 bases). V was cut by 5 bases and J by 4 bases, with 17 bases left in between. This CDR3 comprises 15 residues. Germline values: CDR1 SGHTA, CDR2 FQGTGA. CDR3 nucleotide sequence: TGTGCCAGCAGCCCGCGTGGAGGGGACGGCACTGAAGCTTTCTTT. Its protein product is CASSPRGGDGTEAFF.